The sequence of this TCR beta chain was determined in a study of cytomegalovirus exposure and HLA in healthy donors. The germline V gene encodes CDR1 GTSNPN and CDR2 SVGIG (reference sequence). The CDR3 is 15 residues long. Trimming removed 2 bases at V and 4 bases at J, with 17 bases between. Study observations and caveats: Altogether, 160 or so TCR beta chains were recorded as cytomegalovirus-associated. When a later analysis was performed, an Asian-associated ancestry cluster reportedly had fewer N-insertions than the roughly 670-donor mean.

In the PCR, 60 Vbeta and 13 Jbeta primers were used. Libraries were prepared by immunoSEQ multiplex PCR; TCRdb keeps only in-frame clonotypes and omits some of them. This sample has 200,000 to 250,000 clones, with around 80% found just once. As to this clone: Antigen: not known.

This sequence was found in a woman in her thirties or forties in good health and CMV-seropositive. The specimen sequenced was PBMCs. The chain joins TRBV30 to TRBJ2-5, with D perhaps matching TRBD2 (6 bases). The CDR3 reads CAWSPGTSLRETQYF. The CDR3 DNA follows: TGTGCCTGGAGTCCGGGGACTTCACTAAGAGAGACCCAGTACTTC.